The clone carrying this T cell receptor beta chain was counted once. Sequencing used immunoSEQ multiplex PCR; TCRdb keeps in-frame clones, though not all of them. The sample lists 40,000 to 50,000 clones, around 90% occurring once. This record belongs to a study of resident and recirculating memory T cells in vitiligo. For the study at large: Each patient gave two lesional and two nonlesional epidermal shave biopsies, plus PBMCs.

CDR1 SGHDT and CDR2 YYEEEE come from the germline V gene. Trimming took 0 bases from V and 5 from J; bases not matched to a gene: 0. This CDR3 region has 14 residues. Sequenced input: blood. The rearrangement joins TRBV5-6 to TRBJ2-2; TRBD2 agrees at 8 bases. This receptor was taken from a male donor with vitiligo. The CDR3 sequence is CASSLERGTGELFF. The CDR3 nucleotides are TGTGCCAGCAGCTTGGAGCGGGGGACCGGGGAGCTGTTTTTT. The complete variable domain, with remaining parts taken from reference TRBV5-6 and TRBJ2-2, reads DAGVTQSPTHLIKTRGQQVTLRCSPKSGHDTVSWYQQALGQGPQFIFQYYEEEERQRGNFPDRFSGHQFPNYSSELNVNALLLGDSALYLCASSLERGTGELFFGEGSRLTVL.